These 29 T cell receptor beta chains originate from one sample sequenced in a study of blood T cell repertoires in COVID-19. Clones were sequenced by immunoSEQ multiplex PCR, and TCRdb holds only the in-frame ones, with some missing. The table lists around 99,000 clones, roughly 78% of them singletons. Sequencing input: peripheral blood. All receptors derive from a woman older than 75 with active or convalescent COVID-19.

Only a few counts were recorded for this clone. The chain uses TRBV19 and TRBJ2-3; D uncertain. The V and J ends lost 6 bases and 6 bases respectively, with 10 bases between them. Germline CDR1 is LNHDA and CDR2 is SQIVND (reference sequence). The CDR3 consists of 12 residues. Written as DNA, the CDR3 is TGTGCCAGTAGCTACAGCCGGGATACGCAGTATTTT. This gives the protein CASSYSRDTQYF.

The chain couples TRBV7-6 to TRBJ2-1; 8 bases line up with TRBD2. The ends lost 5 bases at V and 2 bases at J; junction bases unmatched: 2. This CDR3 region has 14 residues. Germline lookup yields CDR1 SGHVS and CDR2 FNYEAQ. The CDR3 region is CASSQGLAYNEQFF. DNA of the CDR3: TGTGCCAGCAGCCAGGGACTAGCCTACAATGAGCAGTTCTTC.

The rearrangement uses TRBV28 and TRBJ2-1; D unresolved. CDR1 is MDHEN and CDR2 is SYDVKM in the germline V gene. The ends were cut back, 3 bases at V and 2 bases at J, with 11 bases in the middle. The CDR3 sequence is 15 residues long. The CDR3 bases are TGTGCCAGCAGTTTTTTCGGAGAGGCCTACAATGAGCAGTTCTTC. It yields the protein CASSFFGEAYNEQFF.

This chain uses TRBV6-1 with TRBJ1-4; D uncertain. Germline V gene sequence: CDR1 MNHNS, CDR2 SASEGT. V was clipped by 1 base and J by 10 bases, with 16 bases between them. The CDR3 contains 15 residues. The CDR3 DNA is TGTGCCAGCAGTGAAGAGCGGAAGGGCGTCGGAAAACTGTTTTTT. Its translation: CASSEERKGVGKLFF.

This clone was counted between two and nine times. The chain joins TRBV5-3 to TRBJ2-3, with 12 bases fitting TRBD2. TRBV5-3 is classed as an ORF, of uncertain function. The CDR3 loop spans 22 amino acids. Losses at the gene ends were 4 bases for V and 5 bases for J; bases not matched to a gene: 26. CDR3 loop: CARSPYPGARLAGEGRGDTQYF. The CDR3 region has the DNA TGTGCCAGAAGCCCCTACCCTGGGGCTCGACTAGCGGGAGAGGGGCGTGGAGATACGCAGTATTTT.

The gene calls are TRBV6-2 or TRBV6-3 and TRBJ2-1; 13 bases match TRBD2. Trimming cost V 4 bases and J 9 bases; bases outside gene matches: 3. Per germline, CDR1 MNHEY and CDR2 SVGEGT. The CDR3 length is 14 residues. The DNA for the CDR3 is TGTGCCAGCAGTTGGGGACTAGCGGGAACTGAGCAGTTCTTC. This codes for CASSWGLAGTEQFF.

V usage is TRBV9 and J usage is TRBJ2-2, with a tentative D call TRBD1 (6 bases). Germline V lookup: CDR1 SGDLS, CDR2 YYNGEE. CDR3 size: 15 residues. V was pared by 2 bases and J by 1 base, with 9 bases between. The chain's CDR3 is CASSVVDRNTGELFF. In DNA form, the CDR3 reads TGTGCCAGCAGCGTGGTGGACAGGAACACCGGGGAGCTGTTTTTT.

The chain links TRBV27 to TRBJ2-7; tentative D call: TRBD1 (6 bases). The length of the CDR3 is 13 residues. The V and J ends lost 6 bases and 5 bases respectively, with 14 bases between them. CDR1 and CDR2 from the germline V gene are MNHEY and SMNVEV (reference sequence). In nucleotides, the CDR3 is TGTGCCAGCAGGTCTGGGGGCCCCAACGAGCAGTACTTC. It translates to CASRSGGPNEQYF.

The chain joins TRBV7-9 to TRBJ2-7; 16 bases map to TRBD2. Germline lookup yields CDR1 SEHNR and CDR2 FQNEAQ (reference sequence). J gave up 2 bases and V 5 bases, and 3 bases lay outside the gene matches. The CDR3 runs 16 residues. The CDR3 coding sequence is TGTGCCAGCAGCGGGGGGACTAGCGGGAGGGCCTACGAGCAGTACTTC. The encoded protein is CASSGGTSGRAYEQYF.

J is TRBJ2-5 and V is TRBV28; a weak D match, TRBD2 (6 bases). The germline V gene encodes CDR1 MDHEN and CDR2 SYDVKM. CDR3 size: 15 residues. The V end lost 5 bases, the J end lost 5 bases, and 18 bases lay between the germline ends. CDR3 loop: CASSRTGRREETQYF. The CDR3 DNA reads as TGTGCCAGCAGTCGTACAGGCCGCCGGGAGGAGACCCAGTACTTC.

J is TRBJ1-3 and V is TRBV2; 9 bases align to TRBD1. The J segment lost 4 bases and the V segment lost 4 bases, leaving 2 bases of the junction unmatched. This CDR3 has 14 residues. Germline-derived CDR1 and CDR2 are SNHLY and FYNNEI. CDR3 sequence: CASSGDRVGNTIYF. The CDR3 DNA reads as TGTGCCAGCAGTGGGGACAGGGTCGGAAACACCATATATTTT.

V gene TRBV14 combines with J gene TRBJ2-1; TRBD2 aligns across 14 bases. Per germline, CDR1 SGHDN and CDR2 FVKESK. CDR3 size: 16 residues. Trimming removed 2 bases from V and 9 bases from J; junction bases left unmatched: 6. For the CDR3, the DNA is TGTGCCAGCAGCCAACCCGGGACTAGCGGGAGAGTTGAGCAGTTCTTC. This sequence encodes CASSQPGTSGRVEQFF.

The chain couples TRBV28 to TRBJ1-2; 7 bases are shared with TRBD1. Germline-derived CDR1 and CDR2 are MDHEN and SYDVKM. CDR3 size: 13 residues. V shed 5 bases, J shed 2 bases, and the junction held 2 bases outside the gene matches. The CDR3 reads CASSQQGNYGYTF. The CDR3 DNA reads as TGTGCCAGCAGTCAACAGGGGAACTATGGCTACACCTTC.

The rearrangement uses TRBV5-1 and TRBJ2-1; perhaps TRBD2 as D (6 bases). Germline V gene sequence: CDR1 SGHRS, CDR2 YFSETQ. The CDR3 is 15 residues long. Trimming cost V 3 bases and J 0 bases, with 10 bases left between them. The CDR3 DNA sequence: TGCGCCAGCAGCTCCGGGACTCCCTCCTACAATGAGCAGTTCTTC. Protein: CASSSGTPSYNEQFF.

The rearrangement uses TRBV29-1 and TRBJ1-2; TRBD1 is a possible D gene (6 bases). This CDR3 region has 15 residues. The V end lost 4 bases, the J end lost 0 bases, and 15 bases lay between the germline ends. Germline loops: CDR1 SQVTM, CDR2 ANQGSEA. The DNA for the CDR3 is TGCAGCGTTGGGACAGCACATATTGCTAACTATGGCTACACCTTC. This encodes CSVGTAHIANYGYTF.

This chain uses TRBV28 with TRBJ2-7, with TRBD2 matching over 8 bases. CDR1 is MDHEN, CDR2 SYDVKM, per germline. CDR3 length equals 15 residues. V was clipped by 8 bases and J by 0 bases; unmatched bases: 9. The CDR3 here is CASYRRTSGSYEQYF. The CDR3 DNA reads TGTGCCAGCTATAGGAGAACTAGCGGCTCCTACGAGCAGTACTTC.

CDR3 protein: CASSEVGGRSNQPQHF. CDR3 DNA sequence: TGTGCCAGCAGTGAAGTTGGGGGCCGAAGCAATCAGCCCCAGCATTTT. The chain links TRBV6-1 to TRBJ1-5; TRBD1 might be the D (6 bases). The ends were cut back, 1 base at V and 1 base at J, with 11 bases in the middle. This CDR3 has 16 residues. Per germline, CDR1 MNHNS and CDR2 SASEGT.

The chain has TRBV4-1 and TRBJ2-1; 7 bases fit TRBD1. This CDR3 is built from 16 residues. Trimming removed 5 bases from V and 7 bases from J; junction bases left unmatched: 14. Germline V CDR1 and CDR2: MGHRA, YSYEKL. DNA for the CDR3: TGCGCCAGCAGCGTCCAAGGGCTGACAGGGTTTAATGAGCAGTTCTTC. It yields the protein CASSVQGLTGFNEQFF.

This clone showed up just a few times. This sample also contains other DNA sequences that code for the same CDR3. The V gene is TRBV6-5, the J gene TRBJ1-1, with D uncertain. CDR1 is MNHEY, CDR2 SVGAGI, per germline. The V gene lost 0 bases and the J gene lost 2 bases, with 4 bases spanning the gap. The CDR3 totals 13 residues. CDR3: CASSYSRNTEAFF. Here the CDR3 DNA reads TGTGCCAGCAGTTACTCGAGAAACACTGAAGCTTTCTTT.

This clone was counted ten times or more. V is TRBV2 and J is TRBJ2-6; 9 nucleotides agree with TRBD1. Germline CDR1 reads SNHLY; CDR2 reads FYNNEI. The CDR3 is 17 residues long. Trimming removed 6 bases from V and 1 base from J; junction bases left unmatched: 7. CDR3 region: CASSPGQGLSGANVLTF. In DNA, the CDR3 is TGTGCCAGCAGCCCGGGACAGGGATTGTCTGGGGCCAACGTCCTGACTTTC. The full variable domain, with the rest looked up from reference TRBV2 and TRBJ2-6, is EPEVTQTPSHQVTQMGQEVILRCVPISNHLYFYWYRQILGQKVEFLVSFYNNEISEKSEIFDDQFSVERPDGSNFTLKIRSTKLEDSAMYFCASSPGQGLSGANVLTFGAGSRLTVL.

The gene calls are TRBV27 and TRBJ2-2; 12 nucleotides line up with TRBD1. CDR1 is MNHEY, CDR2 SMNVEV, per germline (reference sequence). CDR3 length: 18 amino acids. Trimming took 7 bases from V and 0 from J; bases not matched to a gene: 9. CDR3 coding DNA: TGTGCCAGCACGAGGGACAGGGGGCTCAGGCCGAACACCGGGGAGCTGTTTTTT. Its translation is CASTRDRGLRPNTGELFF.

The V call is TRBV7-9, the J call TRBJ2-7; TRBD2 is a possible D gene (5 bases). The V end lost 10 bases, the J end lost 4 bases, and 14 bases lay between the germline ends. In germline, CDR1 is SEHNR, CDR2 FQNEAQ (reference sequence). This CDR3 is built from 12 residues. The CDR3 protein is CAIEDFYYEQYF. In DNA form, the CDR3 reads TGTGCCATCGAGGACTTTTATTACGAGCAGTACTTC.

The chain is built from TRBV20-1 and TRBJ2-1; a weak D match, TRBD2 (6 bases). V was clipped by 5 bases and J by 4 bases, with 6 bases between them. The CDR3 covers 11 residues. Germline V lookup: CDR1 DFQATT, CDR2 SNEGSKA (reference sequence). This CDR3 is CSAGGYNEQFF. The CDR3 bases are TGCAGTGCTGGGGGGTACAATGAGCAGTTCTTC.

V is TRBV19 and J is TRBJ2-7, with TRBD2 identical over 7 bases. V lost 6 bases to trimming and J lost 3 bases; unmatched junction nucleotides: 8. Per the germline V gene, CDR1 is LNHDA and CDR2 is SQIVND (reference sequence). There are 14 residues in the CDR3. CDR3 region: CASSSLAAHYEQYF. Here the CDR3 DNA reads TGTGCCAGTAGCTCTCTAGCGGCCCACTACGAGCAGTACTTC. Variable domain in full (rest from reference TRBV19 and TRBJ2-7): DGGITQSPKYLFRKEGQNVTLSCEQNLNHDAMYWYRQDPGQGLRLIYYSQIVNDFQKGDIAEGYSVSREKKESFPLTVTSAQKNPTAFYLCASSSLAAHYEQYFGPGTRLTVT.

The rearrangement links TRBV2 to TRBJ1-1; TRBD1 is a possible D gene (5 bases). Trimming took off 6 bases at V and 6 bases at J, with 11 bases between the two ends. Germline V gene sequence: CDR1 SNHLY, CDR2 FYNNEI. The CDR3 length is 12 residues. The CDR3 sequence is CASSADSPEAFF. The CDR3 DNA reads as TGTGCCAGCAGCGCAGACAGTCCTGAAGCTTTCTTT.

This sequence joins TRBV18 and TRBJ1-1; no clear D. Germline CDR1 is KGHSH and CDR2 is LQKENI. There are 13 residues in the CDR3. V dropped 3 bases and J dropped 9 bases, with 14 bases sitting between them. The CDR3 region has the DNA TGTGCCAGCTCACCCCCGTCCGGAGGCCAAGCTTTCTTT. Protein: CASSPPSGGQAFF.

The chain employs TRBV6-5 and TRBJ2-7; D unclear. The germline V gene has CDR1 MNHEY and CDR2 SVGAGI. The CDR3 is made up of 15 amino acids. Trimming pared 0 bases from V and 0 bases from J, leaving 9 bases between. Here the CDR3 DNA reads TGTGCCAGCAGTTACTCTTCGGCGGTCTCCTACGAGCAGTACTTC. Encoded protein: CASSYSSAVSYEQYF.

The genes are TRBV5-1 and TRBJ2-7; the D gene is possibly TRBD2 (6 bases). The CDR3 is made up of 14 amino acids. Germline lookup yields CDR1 SGHRS and CDR2 YFSETQ. V was trimmed by 0 bases and J by 5 bases, leaving 12 bases between them. The CDR3 sequence: CASSLVAGGNEQYF. CDR3 nucleotides: TGCGCCAGCAGCTTGGTCGCAGGAGGGAACGAGCAGTACTTC.

Remarks on this clone: The same CDR3 is also encoded by other DNA sequences in this sample. V is TRBV25-1 and J is TRBJ1-2, with D possibly TRBD1 on 6 matching bases. V lost 4 bases and J lost 1, with 10 bases in between. Germline V CDR1 and CDR2: MGHDK, SYGVNS. The CDR3 has 14 residues. This CDR3 reads CASSGGGDNYGYTF. The DNA for the CDR3 is TGTGCCAGCAGTGGAGGGGGAGATAACTATGGCTACACCTTC.